The 11 T cell receptor beta chains below were found in one sample sequenced in a study of cytomegalovirus exposure and HLA in healthy donors. The PCR employed 60 Vbeta primers together with 13 Jbeta primers. Clones were sequenced by immunoSEQ multiplex PCR, and TCRdb holds only the in-frame ones, with some missing. The table for this sample gives around 100,000 clones. The sequenced sample consisted of PBMCs. The receptors stem from a man in his fifties or sixties in good health and CMV-seronegative.

The chain links TRBV9 to TRBJ2-7, with 10 bases fitting TRBD2. CDR1 is SGDLS and CDR2 is YYNGEE in the germline V gene. This CDR3 spans 16 amino acids. V lost 0 bases and J lost 4; bases outside the gene matches: 7. This CDR3 is CASSVGASGSWYEQYF. The CDR3 DNA follows: TGTGCCAGCAGCGTAGGGGCTAGCGGGAGCTGGTACGAGCAGTACTTC.

In the case of this clone: Germline and junction disagree at one end, which may indicate a read error. In DNA form, the CDR3 reads TGCGCCAGCAGCTTCGATCCGGGGGATCAGCACCAGCATTTT. It yields the protein CASSFDPGDQHQHF. This sequence joins TRBV5-1 and TRBJ1-5; weak D call: TRBD1 (5 bases). Per germline, CDR1 SGHRS and CDR2 YFSETQ. This CDR3 is built from 14 residues.

The chain carries TRBV5-6 and TRBJ2-7; 9 bases map to TRBD1. V was clipped by 5 bases and J by 3 bases; unmatched bases: 12. CDR3 length: 16 residues. CDR1 is SGHDT, CDR2 YYEEEE, per germline. The DNA for the CDR3 is TGTGCCAGCAGTTTCAACAGGGGGCCCCCCAACTACGAGCAGTACTTC. It codes for CASSFNRGPPNYEQYF.

The chain employs TRBV2 and TRBJ2-1, with 9 bases matching TRBD2. The trim removed 7 bases at V and 5 bases at J, leaving 3 bases unmatched. The CDR3 extends over 13 amino acids. Germline V CDR1 and CDR2: SNHLY, FYNNEI. CDR3 coding DNA: TGTGCCAGCACTAGCGGGATCGACAATGAGCAGTTCTTC. This translates into CASTSGIDNEQFF.

J is TRBJ1-1 and V is TRBV7-8; 7 nucleotides line up with TRBD1. Germline lookup yields CDR1 SGHVS and CDR2 FQNEAQ. This CDR3 comprises 15 residues. V lost 1 base and J lost 11; bases outside the gene matches: 13. CDR3 protein: CASSLDGGQPSRAFF. The CDR3 nucleotides are TGTGCCAGCAGCTTAGACGGGGGACAGCCATCCCGGGCTTTCTTT. The variable domain in full, completed from reference TRBV7-8 and TRBJ1-1, reads GAGVSQSPRYKVAKRGQDVALRCDPISGHVSLFWYQQALGQGPEFLTYFQNEAQLDKSGLPSDRFFAERPEGSVSTLKIQRTQQEDSAVYLCASSLDGGQPSRAFFGQGTRLTVV.

The chain is built from TRBV9 and TRBJ2-1, with D tentatively TRBD2 (6 bases). V lost 3 bases, J lost 4 bases, and 14 bases lay in between. The CDR3 loop spans 15 amino acids. Germline-derived CDR1 and CDR2 are SGDLS and YYNGEE. In nucleotides, the CDR3 is TGTGCCAGCAGCGCCTCGGGAGAGTCTTACAATGAGCAGTTCTTC. This codes for CASSASGESYNEQFF.

This sequence joins TRBV5-1 and TRBJ1-3; 9 positions match TRBD1. Germline V gene data show CDR1 as SGHRS and CDR2 as YFSETQ. The CDR3 is 16 residues long. J gave up 3 bases and V 2 bases, and 6 bases lay outside the gene matches. The CDR3 DNA follows: TGCGCCAGCAGCTTACCCGGGACAGGGAATGGAAACACCATATATTTT. As protein: CASSLPGTGNGNTIYF.

The chain has TRBV2 and TRBJ2-7; 8 nucleotides align to TRBD1. V shed 0 bases, J shed 5 bases, and the junction held 9 bases outside the gene matches. CDR3 length: 16 amino acids. In germline, CDR1 is SNHLY, CDR2 FYNNEI. The CDR3 bases are TGTGCCAGCAGTGAAGCGGTCAGGGGGCTTCGCAACGAGCAGTACTTC. Encoded protein: CASSEAVRGLRNEQYF.

The CDR3 loop is CAISPGTGVNQPQHF. CDR3 coding DNA: TGTGCCATCAGTCCCGGGACAGGGGTAAACCAGCCCCAGCATTTT. This rearrangement joins TRBV10-3 to TRBJ1-5; TRBD1 aligns across 10 bases. The CDR3 is 15 residues long. Per the germline V gene, CDR1 is ENHRY and CDR2 is SYGVKD. V was pared by 5 bases and J by 7 bases, with 8 bases of the junction left unmatched.

The chain uses TRBV6-6 and TRBJ2-7; D possibly corresponds to TRBD1 (5 bases). Trimming took 7 bases from V and 5 from J, leaving 18 bases between them. Per the germline V gene, CDR1 is MNHNY and CDR2 is SVGAGI (reference sequence). The CDR3 covers 14 residues. The CDR3 coding sequence is TGTGCCAGCATCCAGAAGGGGTCTGTAAACGAGCAGTACTTC. This codes for CASIQKGSVNEQYF.

The rearrangement joins TRBV7-2 to TRBJ1-2, with TRBD1 matching over 7 bases. Losses at the gene ends were 7 bases for V and 3 bases for J; bases not matched to a gene: 11. Germline V gene lookup returns CDR1 SGHTA and CDR2 FQGNSA. The CDR3 length is 15 residues. In nucleotides, the CDR3 is TGTGCCAGCAAACGCGCGACAGGGCATGACTATGGCTACACCTTC. Its translation is CASKRATGHDYGYTF.